A single sample is the source of the 8 T cell receptor beta chains below, sequenced in a study of human T cells and chemical hapten exposure. TCRdb fed the 5' RACE reads into MiXCR, producing one record per CDR3 protein. The sample gives around 100,000 distinct CDR3 sequences, around a fifth of which show up once; about 3% is in the top ten. Unfractionated whole blood served as the source for total RNA extraction. These receptors came from a human donor in good health.

This clonotype was picked up a small number of times. The chain has TRBV5-4 and TRBJ2-1; D gene ambiguous. This CDR3 is 14 amino acids long. In germline, CDR1 is SGHNT, CDR2 YYREEE (reference sequence). Trimming took off 2 bases at V and 8 bases at J, with 14 bases between the two ends. The CDR3 nucleotides read TGTGCCAGCAGCTTCAAGGGAACAGCAGATGAGCAGTTCTTC. This translates into CASSFKGTADEQFF.

This clonotype occurred a few times. J is TRBJ1-2 and V is TRBV7-2, with 9 bases lining up with TRBD1. Germline V gene data show CDR1 as SGHTA and CDR2 as FQGNSA. The ends lost 5 bases at V and 0 bases at J; junction bases unmatched: 13. The CDR3 runs to 18 residues. The CDR3 DNA sequence: TGTGCCAGCAGCCCTAAGATACTTCGACAGGGGGCTAACTATGGCTACACCTTC. Amino acids: CASSPKILRQGANYGYTF.

This sequence joins TRBV13 and TRBJ2-1, with TRBD2 identical over 13 bases. The ends lost 4 bases at V and 4 bases at J; junction bases unmatched: 13. CDR3 length equals 19 residues. The germline V gene encodes CDR1 PRHDT and CDR2 FYEKMQ (reference sequence). The CDR3: CASSSLTSGRIGVYNEQFF. The CDR3 DNA reads TGTGCCAGCAGCTCGCTGACTAGCGGGAGGATTGGGGTTTACAATGAGCAGTTCTTC.

This sequence joins TRBV7-3 and TRBJ2-5; 7 bases map to TRBD2. The ends lost 0 bases at V and 8 bases at J; junction bases unmatched: 9. The length of the CDR3 is 15 residues. Germline CDR1 and CDR2: SGHTA and FQGTGA. CDR3 sequence reads: CASSLTSGVGGTQYF. The CDR3 region has the DNA TGTGCCAGCAGCTTAACCAGCGGGGTGGGGGGAACCCAGTACTTC. Complete variable domain (other parts from reference TRBV7-3 and TRBJ2-5): GAGVSQTPSNKVTEKGKYVELRCDPISGHTALYWYRQSLGQGPEFLIYFQGTGAADDSGLPNDRFFAVRPEGSVSTLKIQRTERGDSAVYLCASSLTSGVGGTQYFGPGTRLLVL.

The J gene is TRBJ1-1, the V gene TRBV28; possibly TRBD1 for D (6 bases). Germline V gene lookup returns CDR1 MDHEN and CDR2 SYDVKM. V shed 9 bases and J shed 5 bases, with 19 bases lying between them. The CDR3 is made up of 14 amino acids. Here the CDR3 reads CASYTGSVRTEAFF. CDR3 sequence (DNA): TGTGCCAGTTACACAGGGTCGGTGAGAACTGAAGCTTTCTTT.

The chain is built from TRBV20-1 and TRBJ2-3; D might be TRBD1 or TRBD2, each matching 7 bases. This CDR3 has 15 residues. With 0 bases removed from V and 3 bases from J, the gap between germline ends came to 13 bases. Germline V gene data show CDR1 as DFQATT and CDR2 as SNEGSKA (reference sequence). This CDR3 reads CSARDTRGGTDTQYF. For the CDR3, the DNA is TGCAGTGCTAGAGATACCAGGGGGGGAACAGATACGCAGTATTTT.

This clonotype was counted between two and nine times. The V and J genes are TRBV19 and TRBJ1-5; TRBD1 aligns across 7 bases. Per the germline V gene, CDR1 is LNHDA and CDR2 is SQIVND (reference sequence). The CDR3 runs to 15 residues. V lost 2 bases to trimming and J lost 6 bases; unmatched junction nucleotides: 7. The CDR3 loop reads CASSIIGAGGQPQHF. The CDR3 nucleotides read TGTGCCAGTAGTATAATCGGGGCAGGGGGTCAGCCCCAGCATTTT.

The sample holds a few counts of this clonotype. The chain combines TRBV10-3 with TRBJ2-3; 7 bases agree with TRBD1. V lost 8 bases, J lost 0 bases, and 8 bases stayed unmatched. This CDR3 has 15 amino acids. Germline V CDR1 and CDR2: ENHRY, SYGVKD. CDR3 in amino acids: CAISNRGDSTDTQYF. CDR3 in DNA: TGTGCCATCTCTAACAGGGGCGATAGCACAGATACGCAGTATTTT.